In this sample, the clone carrying this T cell receptor beta chain turned up once. No antigen is known for it. Germline V CDR1 and CDR2: SGDLS, YYNGEE. The CDR3 has 17 amino acids. V shed 3 bases and J 1 base; nucleotides not matched to a gene: 5. This sample was included in a study of T cell responses to AZD1222 COVID-19 vaccine. Broader study findings: Unmutated regions of variants are reportedly targeted by nearly half of spike-specific TCRs.

The table came from immunoSEQ multiplex PCR; TCRdb's copy has only in-frame clones and leaves some out. The sample yields about 120,000 clones, about 90% seen once. The chain uses TRBV9 and TRBJ2-3; 13 nucleotides line up with TRBD2. The sequenced sample was peripheral blood, obtained 28 days after the second AZD1222 dose. The receptor was isolated from an adult who received the AZD1222 COVID-19 vaccine. Written as DNA, the CDR3 is TGTGCCAGCAGCGCGGGACTAGCGGGGAGACGCACAGATACGCAGTATTTT. Encoded protein: CASSAGLAGRRTDTQYF.